This T cell receptor beta chain was documented in a study of blood T cell repertoires in COVID-19. Across the whole study: Samples came from the United States, Italy and Spain, spanning acute and convalescent COVID-19.

Measured with immunoSEQ multiplex PCR; TCRdb has only the in-frame clones, and not every one. The data contain 180,000 or so clones, roughly 87% of them seen just once; the ten biggest clones take up approximately 10%. There are 17 residues in the CDR3. Looked up from germline, CDR1 is SGHDT and CDR2 is YYEEEE. J gave up 5 bases and V 4 bases, and 12 bases lay outside the gene matches. The chain combines TRBV5-6 with TRBJ1-6, with 7 nucleotides matching TRBD1. The sequence came from a man in his fifties who had recovered from COVID-19. Sequences were obtained from PBMCs or T cells enriched from blood (not recorded which). The CDR3 DNA reads TGTGCCAGCAGCCCTATGGCTGACAGGGCAGATAATTCACCCCTCCACTTT. The encoded protein is CASSPMADRADNSPLHF.